The 11 T cell receptor beta chains below come from one sample, sequenced in a study of cytomegalovirus exposure and HLA in healthy donors. PCR used 60 Vbeta primers and 13 Jbeta primers. TCRdb keeps only in-frame clones here, not all; method: immunoSEQ multiplex PCR. The sample lists hundreds of thousands of clones, over 65% occurring once. Sequenced sample: PBMCs. The origin of the receptors is a woman between 55 and 75 years old in good health and CMV-seropositive.

The sample holds one count of this clone. The gene calls are TRBV11-1 and TRBJ2-2; 10 bases agree with TRBD2. Looked up from germline, CDR1 is SGHAT and CDR2 is FQDESV (reference sequence). The CDR3 runs to 16 residues. V lost 5 bases and J lost 3; bases outside the gene matches: 6. The CDR3 nucleotides read TGTGCCAGCAGCCCGTACGGGACTAGCGACACCGGGGAGCTGTTTTTT. Its protein is CASSPYGTSDTGELFF.

This chain joins TRBV6-1 and TRBJ2-6; D remains unclear. V was cut by 10 bases and J by 4 bases, with 11 bases left in between. CDR1 and CDR2 (germline): MNHNS, SASEGT. This CDR3 is 13 amino acids long. The chain's CDR3 is CATLRVGANVLTF. CDR3 nucleotide sequence: TGTGCCACCCTAAGAGTCGGGGCCAACGTCCTGACTTTC.

The chain recombines TRBV6-5 with TRBJ2-5; 7 bases agree with TRBD1. The DNA end lines up better with TRBJ2-7; the J call may be wrong. The CDR3 sequence is 13 residues long. Germline-derived CDR1 and CDR2 are MNHEY and SVGAGI. CDR3 in DNA: TGTGCCAGCAGTTACAACAGGGGCTACGAGCAGTACTTC. Encoded protein: CASSYNRGYEQYF.

The gene calls are TRBV6-6 and TRBJ2-5; the D gene is possibly TRBD1 (6 bases). The J call is doubtful: the DNA matches TRBJ2-7 better. From germline, CDR1 is MNHNY and CDR2 SVGAGI (reference sequence). The CDR3 loop spans 13 amino acids. The CDR3 reads CASSGQLQNEQYF. The CDR3 DNA reads TGTGCCAGCAGTGGACAGTTGCAAAACGAGCAGTACTTC.

The chain couples TRBV5-4 to TRBJ1-1, with a tentative D call TRBD1 (5 bases). Germline V gene data show CDR1 as SGHNT and CDR2 as YYREEE (reference sequence). Deletions cut 4 bases from V and 0 bases from J, with 7 bases between. The CDR3 has 13 amino acids. CDR3 protein: CASSPGLNTEAFF. The CDR3 nucleotides are TGTGCCAGCAGCCCAGGGTTGAACACTGAAGCTTTCTTT. The whole variable domain, filled in from reference TRBV5-4 and TRBJ1-1, reads ETGVTQSPTHLIKTRGQQVTLRCSSQSGHNTVSWYQQALGQGPQFIFQYYREEENGRGNFPPRFSGLQFPNYSSELNVNALELDDSALYLCASSPGLNTEAFFGQGTRLTVV.

This clone has a single count. The rearrangement links TRBV9 to TRBJ2-1; weak D call: TRBD2 (5 bases). The CDR3 sequence is 15 residues long. The V end was cut by 0 bases, the J end by 3 bases, with 10 bases between. Germline-derived CDR1 and CDR2 are SGDLS and YYNGEE. The CDR3 bases are TGTGCCAGCAGCGTAGACCACGGGGTCTACAATGAGCAGTTCTTC. Its translation is CASSVDHGVYNEQFF.

The genes are TRBV29-1 and TRBJ1-1; the D gene is possibly TRBD1 (5 bases). CDR3 length: 12 residues. V lost 7 bases to trimming and J lost 9 bases, with 18 bases between them. CDR1 and CDR2 from the germline V gene are SQVTM and ANQGSEA. CDR3 residues: CSGLNWGGQAFF. In DNA form, the CDR3 reads TGCAGCGGACTCAACTGGGGGGGTCAAGCTTTCTTT.

The rearrangement joins TRBV5-4 to TRBJ2-5; TRBD2 matches 7 bases. This CDR3 contains 16 residues. The junction had 9 bases not matched to a gene; V was cut back by 4 bases and J by 0 bases. Germline V gene lookup returns CDR1 SGHNT and CDR2 YYREEE (reference sequence). CDR3 in amino acids: CASSHFGRGDQETQYF. The CDR3 DNA sequence: TGTGCCAGCAGCCACTTCGGCCGGGGGGACCAAGAGACCCAGTACTTC.

CDR3 sequence (DNA): TGTGCCAGCAGCCTCTCAGGGGGCTCCGGAAACACCATATATTTT. Its protein product is CASSLSGGSGNTIYF. The chain recombines TRBV7-9 with TRBJ1-3; 8 bases map to TRBD1. In germline, CDR1 is SEHNR, CDR2 FQNEAQ (reference sequence). V dropped 5 bases and J dropped 4; count of bases not matched to a gene: 7. The CDR3 runs to 15 residues.

This clone was seen a few times. V is TRBV30 and J is TRBJ1-6, with 8 bases matching TRBD1. The CDR3 consists of 16 residues. Germline V gene data show CDR1 as GTSNPN and CDR2 as SVGIG (reference sequence). With V trimmed by 3 bases and J by 0 bases, 4 bases remained unmatched. The CDR3 spells CAWRQGVSSYNSPLHF. DNA of the CDR3: TGTGCCTGGAGACAGGGGGTCAGCTCCTATAATTCACCCCTCCACTTT.

The chain has TRBV5-1 and TRBJ2-3; D ambiguous. Germline V CDR1 and CDR2: SGHRS, YFSETQ. The CDR3 has 16 residues. V was shortened by 5 bases and J by 0 bases, with 16 bases between the two germline ends. The CDR3 DNA is TGCGCCAGCAGGGAAGTTTCGGAGAGCAGCACAGATACGCAGTATTTT. Translated, it gives CASREVSESSTDTQYF.